This TCR beta chain appears in the sequencing data of a study of cytomegalovirus exposure and HLA in healthy donors. This CDR3 has 13 amino acids. CDR1 SGHAT and CDR2 FQNNGV come from the germline V gene. The germline V and J ends were trimmed by 3 bases and 2 bases, with 7 bases remaining between them. Vbeta (60) and Jbeta (13) primers were used in the PCR. The table came from immunoSEQ multiplex PCR; TCRdb's copy has only in-frame clones and leaves some out. The repertoire holds over 150,000 clones, with about 68% as singletons. The gene calls are TRBV11-2 and TRBJ2-5, with D unresolved. The receptor's source is a man aged 30 to 39 in good health and CMV-seronegative. The specimen sequenced was PBMCs. CDR3 bases: TGTGCCAGCAGCTTTGAGATGCAAGAGACCCAGTACTTC. This translates into CASSFEMQETQYF.